This T cell receptor (beta chain) comes out of a study of shared clonotypes between healthy human individuals. Study information: The cohort comprised a couple of women and a few men. Their ages spanned 18 to 49 years.

CCR7-negative CD45RA+ TemRA cells were combined with CD45RO+ cells to form CD8 memory. The study ran the assay at deep level. The protocol was immunoSEQ multiplex PCR, while the TCRdb copy is restricted to in-frame clones and leaves out a portion. This table holds approximately 92,000 clones, 68% found once. The CDR3 sequence is 15 residues long. Germline V lookup: CDR1 MNHNS, CDR2 SASEGT. The junction had 6 bases not matched to a gene; V was cut back by 0 bases and J by 7 bases. Study-wide points: Roughly 5% of naive CD4 clonotypes were shared across four donors.

This clone was found a few times. Its antigen is unknown. Sequencing used memory CD8+ T cells sorted from blood. The sample's subset: CD45RO+ cells pooled with CCR7-negative TemRA cells. The rearrangement uses TRBV6-1 and TRBJ1-5, with 7 bases aligning to TRBD1. The receptor was isolated from a young man in good health. The CDR3 coding sequence is TGTGCCAGCAGTGAAGCGTACTACAGGGGCCAGCCCCAGCATTTT. Residues: CASSEAYYRGQPQHF.